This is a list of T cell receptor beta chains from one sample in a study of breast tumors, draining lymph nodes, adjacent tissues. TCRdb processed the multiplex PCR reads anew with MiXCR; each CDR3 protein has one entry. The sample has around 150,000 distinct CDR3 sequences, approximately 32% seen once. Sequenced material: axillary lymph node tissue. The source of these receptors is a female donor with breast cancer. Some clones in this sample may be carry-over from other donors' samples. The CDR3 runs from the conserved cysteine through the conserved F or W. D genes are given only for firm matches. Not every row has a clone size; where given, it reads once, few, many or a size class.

CDR3 protein: CASSVYDRDYEQSF; CDR3 DNA: TGTGCCAGCAGCGTATACGACAGGGACTATGAGCAGTCCTTC; clone size: NA; D gene: NA; V gene: TRBV7-9; J gene: TRBJ2-1
CDR3 protein: CASSPESRALFGYTF; CDR3 DNA: TGTGCCAGCAGCCCAGAATCCAGGGCCCTCTTCGGCTACACCTTC; clone size: many; D gene: NA; V gene: TRBV6-5; J gene: TRBJ1-2
CDR3 protein: CASSQVSYNEKLFF; CDR3 DNA: TGTGCCAGCAGCCAAGTCAGTTACAATGAAAAACTGTTTTTT; clone size: NA; D gene: NA; V gene: TRBV14; J gene: TRBJ1-4
CDR3 protein: CASSGTVGFNYGYTF; CDR3 DNA: TGCGCCAGCAGTGGGACAGTAGGCTTTAACTATGGCTACACCTTC; clone size: NA; D gene: TRBD1; V gene: TRBV5-1; J gene: TRBJ1-2
CDR3 protein: CASSRGPRYEQYF; CDR3 DNA: TGTGCCAGTAGTAGGGGACCTCGTTACGAGCAGTACTTC; clone size: many; D gene: NA; V gene: TRBV19; J gene: TRBJ2-7
CDR3 protein: CASSHYAAGPGNTF; CDR3 DNA: TGTGCCAGCAGTCACTACGCCGCAGGGCCTGGAAACACCTTC; clone size: once; D gene: NA; V gene: TRBV6-1; J gene: TRBJ1-2
CDR3 protein: CASSAERQGVYGYTF; CDR3 DNA: TGCGCCAGCAGCGCGGAGCGGCAGGGGGTCTATGGCTACACCTTC; clone size: many; D gene: TRBD1; V gene: TRBV5-1; J gene: TRBJ1-2
CDR3 protein: CSVGSYEQYF; CDR3 DNA: TGCAGCGTTGGATCGTACGAGCAGTACTTC; clone size: many; D gene: NA; V gene: TRBV29-1; J gene: TRBJ2-7
CDR3 protein: CASSVTGGPESTIYF; CDR3 DNA: TGTGCCAGCAGCGTGACAGGGGGCCCAGAAAGTACCATATATTTT; clone size: NA; D gene: TRBD1; V gene: TRBV9; J gene: TRBJ1-3
CDR3 protein: CSARDRVNTGELFF; CDR3 DNA: TGCAGTGCTAGAGACAGGGTGAACACCGGGGAGCTGTTTTTT; clone size: many; D gene: NA; V gene: TRBV20-1; J gene: TRBJ2-2
CDR3 protein: CASSHLLSWFF; CDR3 DNA: TGTGCCAGCAGTCATCTCCTCTCGTGGTTCTTC; clone size: NA; D gene: NA; V gene: TRBV6-2/TRBV6-3; J gene: TRBJ2-1
CDR3 protein: CATSRDLGQVRSPLHF; CDR3 DNA: TGTGCCACCAGCAGAGATTTGGGACAGGTACGATCACCCCTCCACTTT; clone size: many; D gene: TRBD1; V gene: TRBV15; J gene: TRBJ1-6
CDR3 protein: CASSIRAVGNEKLFF; CDR3 DNA: TGTGCCAGTAGTATCAGGGCAGTGGGAAATGAAAAACTGTTTTTT; clone size: NA; D gene: NA; V gene: TRBV19; J gene: TRBJ1-4
CDR3 protein: CATSSPKGQGAYNEQFF; CDR3 DNA: TGTGCCACCAGCAGCCCCAAGGGACAGGGGGCTTATAATGAGCAGTTCTTC; clone size: NA; D gene: TRBD1; V gene: TRBV15; J gene: TRBJ2-1
CDR3 protein: CASSPRAGQDYNSPLHF; CDR3 DNA: TGTGCCAGCTCACCACGCGCGGGACAGGACTATAATTCACCCCTCCACTTT; clone size: NA; D gene: TRBD1; V gene: TRBV18; J gene: TRBJ1-6
CDR3 protein: CASSFRDRLGSPLHF; CDR3 DNA: TGTGCCAGCAGCTTCAGGGACAGGCTTGGCTCACCCCTCCACTTT; clone size: once; D gene: TRBD1; V gene: TRBV7-2; J gene: TRBJ1-6
CDR3 protein: CATSGNHRDLGLAGWYGQFF; CDR3 DNA: TGTGCCACCAGTGGTAATCACCGGGACCTGGGACTAGCGGGGTGGTATGGGCAGTTCTTC; clone size: NA; D gene: TRBD2; V gene: TRBV24-1; J gene: TRBJ2-1
CDR3 protein: CAWSPKTGPMRGYTF; CDR3 DNA: TGTGCCTGGAGTCCCAAGACAGGGCCAATGAGGGGCTACACCTTC; clone size: many; D gene: TRBD1; V gene: TRBV30; J gene: TRBJ1-2
CDR3 protein: CAWSVSHGNTIYF; CDR3 DNA: TGTGCCTGGAGTGTATCTCACGGAAACACCATATATTTT; clone size: many; D gene: NA; V gene: TRBV30; J gene: TRBJ1-3
CDR3 protein: CASRDSNSPLHF; CDR3 DNA: TGTGCCAGCCGGGACAGTAATTCACCCCTCCACTTT; clone size: many; D gene: TRBD1; V gene: TRBV27; J gene: TRBJ1-6
CDR3 protein: CASNPEGTGLVNEQFF; CDR3 DNA: TGTGCCAGCAACCCGGAGGGGACAGGGTTGGTTAATGAGCAGTTCTTC; clone size: many; D gene: TRBD1; V gene: TRBV28; J gene: TRBJ2-1
CDR3 protein: CASSQGGEAFF; CDR3 DNA: TGTGCCAGCAGCCAGGGGGGTGAAGCTTTCTTT; clone size: few; D gene: NA; V gene: TRBV3-1; J gene: TRBJ1-1
CDR3 protein: CASSRNIPDRADEQFF; CDR3 DNA: TGTGCCAGCTCGCGAAACATTCCGGACAGGGCCGATGAGCAGTTCTTC; clone size: few; D gene: TRBD1; V gene: TRBV18; J gene: TRBJ2-1
CDR3 protein: CASSYHRGPLFF; CDR3 DNA: TGTGCCAGCAGTTACCATAGGGGGCCCCTGTTTTTT; clone size: many; D gene: TRBD1; V gene: TRBV6-6; J gene: TRBJ1-4
CDR3 protein: CASSPEGFSSYNSPLHF; CDR3 DNA: TGTGCCAGCTCACCAGAAGGGTTTAGCTCCTATAATTCACCCCTCCACTTT; clone size: many; D gene: NA; V gene: TRBV18; J gene: TRBJ1-6
CDR3 protein: CASKHGTANNQPRHF; CDR3 DNA: TGTGCCAGCAAGCACGGGACAGCCAACAATCAGCCCCGGCATTTT; clone size: once; D gene: TRBD1; V gene: TRBV12-3/TRBV12-4; J gene: TRBJ1-5
CDR3 protein: CVSSLGETDTQFF; CDR3 DNA: TGTGTCAGCAGCTTAGGGGAGACAGATACGCAGTTCTTC; clone size: NA; D gene: NA; V gene: TRBV11-3; J gene: TRBJ2-1
CDR3 protein: CSVEGGGGDYGYTF; CDR3 DNA: TGCAGCGTTGAAGGGGGGGGCGGAGACTATGGCTACACCTTC; clone size: NA; D gene: NA; V gene: TRBV29-1; J gene: TRBJ1-2
CDR3 protein: CASSAPEGNEQYF; CDR3 DNA: TGTGCCAGCAGCGCCCCCGAGGGGAACGAGCAGTACTTC; clone size: many; D gene: NA; V gene: TRBV7-9; J gene: TRBJ2-7